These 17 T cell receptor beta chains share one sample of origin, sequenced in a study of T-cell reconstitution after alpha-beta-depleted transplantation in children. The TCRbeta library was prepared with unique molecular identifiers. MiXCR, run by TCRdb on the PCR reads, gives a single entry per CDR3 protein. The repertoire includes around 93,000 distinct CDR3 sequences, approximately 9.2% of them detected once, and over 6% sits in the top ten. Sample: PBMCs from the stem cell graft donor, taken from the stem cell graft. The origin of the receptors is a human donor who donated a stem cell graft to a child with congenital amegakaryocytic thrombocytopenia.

The CDR3 bases are TGTGCCAGCAGTTTAGGGACAGTTGGGGCGGAGACCCAGTACTTC. Translating it yields CASSLGTVGAETQYF. The chain has TRBV28 and TRBJ2-5, with TRBD1 matching 7 bases. Germline lookup yields CDR1 MDHEN and CDR2 SYDVKM. The CDR3 consists of 15 residues. After removal of 2 bases from V and 5 bases from J, the junction contained 8 bases not matched to a gene.

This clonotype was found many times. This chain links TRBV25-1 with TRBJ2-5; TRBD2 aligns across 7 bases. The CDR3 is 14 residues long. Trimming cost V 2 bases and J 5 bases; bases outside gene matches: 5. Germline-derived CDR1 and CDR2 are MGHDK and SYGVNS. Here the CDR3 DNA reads TGTGCCAGCAGTGAAGGATGGGGGGGGGAGACCCAGTACTTC. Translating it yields CASSEGWGGETQYF. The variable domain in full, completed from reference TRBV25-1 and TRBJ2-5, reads EADIYQTPRYLVIGTGKKITLECSQTMGHDKMYWYQQDPGMELHLIHYSYGVNSTEKGDLSSESTVSRIRTEHFPLTLESARPSHTSQYLCASSEGWGGETQYFGPGTRLLVL.

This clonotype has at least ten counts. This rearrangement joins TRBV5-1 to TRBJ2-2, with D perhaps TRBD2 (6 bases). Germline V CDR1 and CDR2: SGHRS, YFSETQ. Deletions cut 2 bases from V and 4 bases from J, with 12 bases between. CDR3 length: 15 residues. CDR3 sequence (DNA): TGCGCCAGCAGCTTCCCGGGGGATAGCACCGGGGAGCTGTTTTTT. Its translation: CASSFPGDSTGELFF.

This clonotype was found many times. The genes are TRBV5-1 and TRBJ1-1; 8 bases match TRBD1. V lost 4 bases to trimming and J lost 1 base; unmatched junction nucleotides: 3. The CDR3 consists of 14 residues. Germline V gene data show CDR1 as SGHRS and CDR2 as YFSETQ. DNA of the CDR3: TGCGCCAGCAGCCAAGGGACAGGGAACACTGAAGCTTTCTTT. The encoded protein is CASSQGTGNTEAFF.

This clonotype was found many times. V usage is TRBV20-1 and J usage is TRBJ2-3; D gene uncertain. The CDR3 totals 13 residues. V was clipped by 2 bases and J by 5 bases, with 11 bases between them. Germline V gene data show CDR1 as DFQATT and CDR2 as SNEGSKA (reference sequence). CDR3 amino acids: CSARPELRDTQYF. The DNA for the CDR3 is TGCAGTGCTAGACCTGAACTGAGAGATACGCAGTATTTT.

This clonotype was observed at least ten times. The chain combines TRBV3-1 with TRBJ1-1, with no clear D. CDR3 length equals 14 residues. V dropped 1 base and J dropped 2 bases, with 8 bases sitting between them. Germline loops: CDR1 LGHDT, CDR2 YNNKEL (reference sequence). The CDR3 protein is CASSQADSNTEAFF. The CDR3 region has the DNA TGTGCCAGCAGCCAAGCGGACTCAAACACTGAAGCTTTCTTT. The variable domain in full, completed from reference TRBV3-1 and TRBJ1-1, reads DTAVSQTPKYLVTQMGNDKSIKCEQNLGHDTMYWYKQDSKKFLKIMFSYNNKELIINETVPNRFSPKSPDKAHLNLHINSLELGDSAVYFCASSQADSNTEAFFGQGTRLTVV.

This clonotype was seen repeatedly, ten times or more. CDR3 bases: TGTGCCAGCAGTGAAGGGACAGGGGGCCTAAACTATGGCTACACCTTC. This translates into CASSEGTGGLNYGYTF. This chain connects TRBV6-1 to TRBJ1-2; 11 bases are shared with TRBD1. Per the germline V gene, CDR1 is MNHNS and CDR2 is SASEGT. The trim removed 1 base at V and 2 bases at J, leaving 3 bases unmatched. The CDR3 totals 16 residues.

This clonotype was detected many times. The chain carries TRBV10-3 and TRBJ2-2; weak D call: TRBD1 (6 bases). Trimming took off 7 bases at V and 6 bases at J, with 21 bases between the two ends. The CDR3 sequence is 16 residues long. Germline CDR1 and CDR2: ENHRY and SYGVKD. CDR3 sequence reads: CAITANPTGLAGELFF. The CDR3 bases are TGTGCCATCACTGCTAACCCAACAGGGTTGGCCGGGGAGCTGTTTTTT.

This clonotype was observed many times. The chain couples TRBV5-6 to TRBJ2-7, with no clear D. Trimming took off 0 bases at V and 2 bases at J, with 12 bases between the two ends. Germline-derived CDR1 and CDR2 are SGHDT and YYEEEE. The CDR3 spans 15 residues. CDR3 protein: CASSLVLGSTYEQYF. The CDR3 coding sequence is TGTGCCAGCAGCTTGGTTTTGGGGTCTACCTACGAGCAGTACTTC.

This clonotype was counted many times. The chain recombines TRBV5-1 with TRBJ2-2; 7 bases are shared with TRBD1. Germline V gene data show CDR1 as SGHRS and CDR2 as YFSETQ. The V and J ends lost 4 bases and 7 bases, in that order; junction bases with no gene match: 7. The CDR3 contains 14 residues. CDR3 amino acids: CASSKGTEGGELFF. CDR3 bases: TGCGCCAGCAGCAAAGGGACAGAGGGCGGGGAGCTGTTTTTT.

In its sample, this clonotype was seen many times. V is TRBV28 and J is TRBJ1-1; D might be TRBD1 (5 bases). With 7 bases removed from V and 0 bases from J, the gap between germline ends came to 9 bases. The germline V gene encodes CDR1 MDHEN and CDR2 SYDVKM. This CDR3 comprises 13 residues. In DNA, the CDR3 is TGTGCCAGCACCCAACAGGTGAACACTGAAGCTTTCTTT. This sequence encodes CASTQQVNTEAFF.

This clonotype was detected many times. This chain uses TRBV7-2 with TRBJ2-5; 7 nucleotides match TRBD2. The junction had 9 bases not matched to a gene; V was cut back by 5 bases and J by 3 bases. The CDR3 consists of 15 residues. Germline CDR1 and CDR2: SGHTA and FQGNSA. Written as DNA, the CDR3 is TGTGCCAGCAGCCACTCCAGCGGGATCGAAGAGACCCAGTACTTC. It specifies CASSHSSGIEETQYF.

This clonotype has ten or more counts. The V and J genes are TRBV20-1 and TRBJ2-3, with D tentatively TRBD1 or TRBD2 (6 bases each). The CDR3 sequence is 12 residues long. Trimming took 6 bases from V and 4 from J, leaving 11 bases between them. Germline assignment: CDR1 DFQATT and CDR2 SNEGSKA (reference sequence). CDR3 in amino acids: CSAGGWADTQYF. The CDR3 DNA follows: TGCAGTGCCGGGGGCTGGGCAGATACGCAGTATTTT.

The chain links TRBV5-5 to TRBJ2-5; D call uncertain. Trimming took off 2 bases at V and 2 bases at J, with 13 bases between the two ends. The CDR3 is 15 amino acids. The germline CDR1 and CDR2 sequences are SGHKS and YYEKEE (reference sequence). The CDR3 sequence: CASSFLSAFQETQYF. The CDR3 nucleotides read TGTGCCAGCAGCTTCCTCAGTGCATTTCAAGAGACCCAGTACTTC.

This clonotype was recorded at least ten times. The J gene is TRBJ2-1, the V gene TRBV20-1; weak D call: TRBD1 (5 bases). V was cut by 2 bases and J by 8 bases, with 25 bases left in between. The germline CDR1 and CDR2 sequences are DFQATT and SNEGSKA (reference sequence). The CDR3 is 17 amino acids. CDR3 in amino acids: CSARRDLVTGRRDEQFF. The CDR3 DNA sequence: TGCAGTGCTAGAAGGGATCTAGTAACTGGTCGCAGGGATGAGCAGTTCTTC.

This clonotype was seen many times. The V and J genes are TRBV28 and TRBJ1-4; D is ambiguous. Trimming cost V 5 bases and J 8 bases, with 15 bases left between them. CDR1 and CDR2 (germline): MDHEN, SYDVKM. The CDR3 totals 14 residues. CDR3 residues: CASSTRSMAEKLFF. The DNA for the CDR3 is TGTGCCAGCAGTACCCGGAGTATGGCGGAAAAACTGTTTTTT.

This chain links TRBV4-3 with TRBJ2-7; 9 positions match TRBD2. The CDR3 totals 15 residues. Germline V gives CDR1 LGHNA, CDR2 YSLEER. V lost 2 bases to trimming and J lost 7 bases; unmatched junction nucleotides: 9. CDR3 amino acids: CASSQIAGAPREQYF. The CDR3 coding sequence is TGCGCCAGCAGCCAAATAGCGGGAGCTCCGCGGGAGCAGTACTTC.